The 21 T cell receptor beta chains below were found in one sample sequenced in a study of T cells in localized non-small cell lung cancer. Profiled with immunoSEQ multiplex PCR; TCRdb holds only in-frame clones, not every one. The table shows tens of thousands of clones, with approximately 88% occurring only once. This specimen consisted of peripheral blood, obtained before any cancer treatment. These receptors all stem from a man aged 35 to 70 with stage I squamous cell lung carcinoma.

The rearrangement links TRBV29-1 to TRBJ2-7; 9 bases are shared with TRBD2. Trimming took 0 bases from V and 7 from J; bases not matched to a gene: 10. The germline V gene encodes CDR1 SQVTM and CDR2 ANQGSEA. The CDR3 is made up of 15 amino acids. The CDR3 is CSVEDRERGEREQYF. In DNA, the CDR3 is TGCAGCGTTGAAGATCGGGAGCGGGGGGAACGGGAGCAGTACTTC.

The CDR3 reads CASSLGQGEYNSPLHF. As DNA, the CDR3 is TGTGCCAGCAGTTTAGGACAGGGCGAGTATAATTCACCCCTCCACTTT. This sequence joins TRBV28 and TRBJ1-6; TRBD1 matches at 8 bases. The CDR3 contains 16 residues. Trimming took 2 bases from V and 4 from J; bases not matched to a gene: 4. Germline loops: CDR1 MDHEN, CDR2 SYDVKM.

The gene calls are TRBV9 and TRBJ2-7; 8 nucleotides align to TRBD2. The CDR3 totals 15 residues. V was pared by 4 bases and J by 5 bases, with 11 bases of the junction left unmatched. Germline-derived CDR1 and CDR2 are SGDLS and YYNGEE. The CDR3 loop reads CASSHGGLGEDEQYF. CDR3 DNA: TGTGCCAGCAGCCACGGGGGACTAGGAGAGGACGAGCAGTACTTC.

The chain combines TRBV15 with TRBJ1-1; TRBD1 matches 8 bases. This CDR3 has 13 amino acids. Per the germline V gene, CDR1 is LNHNV and CDR2 is YYDKDF (reference sequence). J was trimmed by 4 bases and V by 8 bases; bases with no gene match: 6. This chain's CDR3 is CATGKTGGTEAFF. CDR3 DNA: TGTGCCACCGGTAAAACAGGGGGCACTGAAGCTTTCTTT. Using reference TRBV15 and TRBJ1-1 for the parts outside the CDR3, the full variable domain is DAMVIQNPRYQVTQFGKPVTLSCSQTLNHNVMYWYQQKSSQAPKLLFHYYDKDFNNEADTPDNFQSRRPNTSFCFLDIRSPGLGDTAMYLCATGKTGGTEAFFGQGTRLTVV.

This chain connects TRBV2 to TRBJ2-7; TRBD1 matches 7 bases. The CDR3 extends over 14 amino acids. V lost 5 bases, J lost 3 bases, and 7 bases stayed unmatched. Germline-derived CDR1 and CDR2 are SNHLY and FYNNEI. Here the CDR3 reads CASSPRTGIYEQYF. CDR3 nucleotide sequence: TGTGCCAGCAGTCCGAGGACAGGAATCTACGAGCAGTACTTC.

The chain carries TRBV6-1 and TRBJ1-1; D is possibly TRBD1 (5 bases). Germline loops: CDR1 MNHNS, CDR2 SASEGT. With 6 bases removed from V and 6 bases from J, the gap between germline ends came to 11 bases. The CDR3 has 12 amino acids. Written as DNA, the CDR3 is TGTGCCAGCAGGGGGCAAGGATCTGAAGCTTTCTTT. This codes for CASRGQGSEAFF.

The chain employs TRBV6-6 and TRBJ2-1, with 14 nucleotides matching TRBD2. Trimming took 6 bases from V and 3 from J; bases not matched to a gene: 4. The germline V gene encodes CDR1 MNHNY and CDR2 SVGAGI (reference sequence). This CDR3 contains 16 residues. The CDR3 nucleotides are TGTGCCAGCAGCCAGGGGACTAGCGGGGGCTACAATGAGCAGTTCTTC. This gives the protein CASSQGTSGGYNEQFF.

V and J are TRBV18 and TRBJ1-1; TRBD1 is a possible D gene (6 bases). The germline V gene has CDR1 KGHSH and CDR2 LQKENI. This CDR3 is 14 amino acids long. The V gene lost 3 bases and the J gene lost 2 bases, with 10 bases spanning the gap. The CDR3 loop reads CASSPGGPNTEAFF. In DNA, the CDR3 is TGTGCCAGCTCACCGGGGGGGCCTAACACTGAAGCTTTCTTT.

V gene TRBV4-1 combines with J gene TRBJ2-3; the D is unclear. Per the germline V gene, CDR1 is MGHRA and CDR2 is YSYEKL. The length of the CDR3 is 17 residues. With 5 bases removed from V and 2 bases from J, the gap between germline ends came to 20 bases. The CDR3 here is CASSSSPSRPDTDTQYF. CDR3 nucleotide sequence: TGCGCCAGCAGCTCCTCTCCGAGCAGGCCCGACACAGATACGCAGTATTTT.

The chain carries TRBV7-6 and TRBJ1-1, with 7 bases identical to TRBD1. The CDR3 is 14 residues long. The V gene end was trimmed by 5 bases and the J gene end by 5 bases; junction bases not matched to a gene: 8. Germline V CDR1 and CDR2: SGHVS, FNYEAQ. CDR3 loop: CASSINRGGTEAFF. In DNA form, the CDR3 reads TGTGCCAGCAGCATCAACAGGGGCGGGACTGAAGCTTTCTTT. The full variable domain, in which reference TRBV7-6 and TRBJ1-1 provide the parts outside the CDR3, is GAGVSQSPRYKVTKRGQDVALRCDPISGHVSLYWYRQALGQGPEFLTYFNYEAQQDKSGLPNDRFSAERPEGSISTLTIQRTEQRDSAMYRCASSINRGGTEAFFGQGTRLTVV.

The gene calls are TRBV20-1 and TRBJ1-2; D unresolved. The V end lost 2 bases, the J end lost 3 bases, and 4 bases lay between the germline ends. In germline, CDR1 is DFQATT, CDR2 SNEGSKA (reference sequence). The CDR3 spans 11 residues. The CDR3 region is CSARQDYGYTF. The CDR3 DNA follows: TGCAGTGCTAGACAGGACTATGGCTACACCTTC.

The chain employs TRBV9 and TRBJ2-7; 8 positions match TRBD1. V was pared by 4 bases and J by 5 bases, with 11 bases of the junction left unmatched. This CDR3 has 15 amino acids. CDR1 is SGDLS and CDR2 is YYNGEE in the germline V gene. For the CDR3, the DNA is TGTGCCAGCAGCACCTCGACAGGGGCGCGACACGAGCAGTACTTC. This translates into CASSTSTGARHEQYF. Looking up the rest from reference TRBV9 and TRBJ2-7 gives the full variable domain: DSGVTQTPKHLITATGQRVTLRCSPRSGDLSVYWYQQSLDQGLQFLIQYYNGEERAKGNILERFSAQQFPDLHSELNLSSLELGDSALYFCASSTSTGARHEQYFGPGTRLTVT.

V gene TRBV7-3 combines with J gene TRBJ1-2; possibly TRBD1 for D (6 bases). The germline V gene has CDR1 SGHTA and CDR2 FQGTGA. The V end was cut by 0 bases, the J end by 6 bases, with 8 bases between. The CDR3 is 13 amino acids. In nucleotides, the CDR3 is TGTGCCAGCAGCTTAACGGGGGGCGATGGCTACACCTTC. It specifies CASSLTGGDGYTF. Supplemented by reference TRBV7-3 and TRBJ1-2, the full variable domain reads GAGVSQTPSNKVTEKGKYVELRCDPISGHTALYWYRQSLGQGPEFLIYFQGTGAADDSGLPNDRFFAVRPEGSVSTLKIQRTERGDSAVYLCASSLTGGDGYTFGSGTRLTVV.

The rearrangement joins TRBV7-6 to TRBJ2-5; D not certain. The CDR3 spans 13 residues. The ends were cut back, 1 base at V and 5 bases at J, with 8 bases in the middle. Germline V gene data show CDR1 as SGHVS and CDR2 as FNYEAQ. The CDR3 DNA reads as TGTGCCAGCAGCTTAGGACTCGGTGAGACCCAGTACTTC. Its translation is CASSLGLGETQYF.

Here the CDR3 DNA reads TGCGCCAGCTGCTCAGAGGGACTTCTAATTACAGATACGCAGTATTTT. Its protein product is CASCSEGLLITDTQYF. This rearrangement joins TRBV5-1 to TRBJ2-3; a possible D gene is TRBD2 (6 bases). The CDR3 consists of 16 residues. Germline CDR1 SGHRS, CDR2 YFSETQ. Trimming shortened V by 7 bases and J by 3 bases, and 21 bases separated the two germline ends.

This chain joins TRBV5-1 and TRBJ2-4, with TRBD1 identical over 8 bases. V lost 4 bases to trimming and J lost 6 bases; unmatched junction nucleotides: 6. Germline loops: CDR1 SGHRS, CDR2 YFSETQ. The CDR3 runs 14 residues. The CDR3, as DNA: TGCGCCAGCAGCGATGCCGGGACAGGAAACATTCAGTACTTC. This codes for CASSDAGTGNIQYF.

The gene calls are TRBV5-6 and TRBJ1-2; the match to TRBD1 covers 7 bases. Trimming removed 2 bases from V and 2 bases from J; junction bases left unmatched: 6. Germline V gene data show CDR1 as SGHDT and CDR2 as YYEEEE. The CDR3 sequence is 15 residues long. In nucleotides, the CDR3 is TGTGCCAGCAGCTTCCGACCGGGACAGAACTATGGCTACACCTTC. The encoded protein is CASSFRPGQNYGYTF.

This chain links TRBV7-2 with TRBJ1-2; D not resolved. CDR3 length: 14 residues. Germline V gives CDR1 SGHTA, CDR2 FQGNSA. V was cut by 2 bases and J by 2 bases, with 9 bases left in between. Written as DNA, the CDR3 is TGTGCCAGCAGCTTACTTACAAGAAACTATGGCTACACCTTC. Translating gives CASSLLTRNYGYTF.

The chain couples TRBV2 to TRBJ2-2, with 10 positions matching TRBD1. The CDR3 spans 16 residues. Trimming removed 5 bases from V and 4 bases from J; junction bases left unmatched: 7. Germline lookup yields CDR1 SNHLY and CDR2 FYNNEI. DNA of the CDR3: TGTGCCAGCAGTAATGACAGGGGGCGAGGCACCGGGGAGCTGTTTTTT. Translation gives CASSNDRGRGTGELFF.

This clone was recorded only once. The chain has TRBV29-1 and TRBJ1-1; 8 nucleotides match TRBD1. V lost 6 bases and J lost 6; bases outside the gene matches: 9. Germline V gene sequence: CDR1 SQVTM, CDR2 ANQGSEA. This CDR3 is built from 13 residues. The DNA of the CDR3 is TGCAGCGTGGGACGGACAGGGTCCTCTGAAGCTTTCTTT. Its protein is CSVGRTGSSEAFF.

The J gene is TRBJ1-1, the V gene TRBV25-1, with a weak D call TRBD1 (6 bases). The CDR3 is 15 residues long. Trimming removed 2 bases from V and 4 bases from J, with 14 bases in between. CDR1 and CDR2 (germline): MGHDK, SYGVNS. CDR3: CASSEGGGGGTEAFF. As DNA, the CDR3 is TGTGCCAGCAGTGAAGGGGGAGGGGGAGGCACTGAAGCTTTCTTT.